This record looks at one T cell receptor (beta chain) sequence and its context. This sample was taken from a study of blood T cell repertoires in COVID-19. About the study: Researchers got acute and convalescent COVID-19 samples from the United States, Italy and Spain. PBMCs, B-cell-depleted T cells, or T cells provided the cDNA or gDNA that made up the material.

Original data processing: The assay estimated nucleated cells by amplifying reference gene primers. Profiling relied on immunoSEQ multiplex PCR, and the TCRdb table lists in-frame clones only, not all of them. For V, J and clone size, that table is used; D and trimming come from the DNA. The sample consists of roughly 290,000 clones, roughly 90% of them appearing once. The V gene lost 6 bases and the J gene lost 6 bases, with 12 bases spanning the gap. Germline lookup yields CDR1 LNHDA and CDR2 SQIVND (reference sequence). CDR3 length equals 13 residues. The participants were between roughly 18 and 89 years old and came from about two dozen US areas.

This TCR was sampled from a woman under 30 with acute COVID-19. V gene TRBV19 combines with J gene TRBJ2-4; possibly TRBD1 for D (6 bases). Material for sequencing was PBMCs or T cells enriched from blood (not recorded which). This CDR3 reads CASRRIGGNIQYF. CDR3 nucleotides: TGTGCCAGTAGGAGGATAGGGGGAAACATTCAGTACTTC.